The present T cell receptor (beta chain) was sequenced within a study of blood T cell repertoires in COVID-19. In the study overall: Sites in the United States, Italy and Spain provided acute and convalescent COVID-19 samples. The analysed material was cDNA or gDNA that came from T cells, B-cell-depleted T cells, or PBMCs.

CDR1 is MNHEY, CDR2 SVGEGT, per germline. V lost 4 bases, J lost 3 bases, and 9 bases stayed unmatched. The CDR3 is made up of 18 amino acids. Study processing details: Scientists estimated how many nucleated cells there were by amplifying reference gene primers. Assay: immunoSEQ multiplex PCR; the TCRdb copy retains only in-frame clones and omits some. The V and J calls and the clone size are those of that table, but D and trimming were determined from the DNA. The sample records 150,000 or so clones, roughly 84% being singletons. The sample consisted of peripheral blood. The sequence was obtained from a woman in her sixties with acute or convalescent COVID-19. The gene calls are TRBV6-2 or TRBV6-3 and TRBJ2-2, with 12 bases identical to TRBD2. In nucleotides, the CDR3 is TGTGCCAGCAGTTCCTGGACTAGCGGGGACCTCGACACCGGGGAGCTGTTTTTT. Its translation is CASSSWTSGDLDTGELFF.